This is a list of T cell receptor beta chains from one sample in a study of Graves' ophthalmopathy and Graves' hyperthyroidism. TCRdb processed the multiplex PCR reads anew with MiXCR; each CDR3 protein has one entry. The data show 600,000 to 650,000 distinct CDR3 sequences, with about a fifth seen just once and approximately 7.7% held by the top ten. Sequenced material: peripheral blood. These receptors all come from a woman under 30 with stable Graves' hyperthyroidism. Some clones in this sample may be carry-over from other donors' samples. Each CDR3 is given with its conserved first and last residue. D genes are given only for firm matches. The size field is filled for only some rows; it gives once, few, many or a size class.

d_call j_call clone_size cdr3_length v_call cdr3_nt cdr3_aa
NA TRBJ2-5 NA 14 TRBV12-3/TRBV12-4 TGTGCCAGCAGTTTCAGCATCGATACAGAGACCCAGTACTTC CASSFSIDTETQYF
NA TRBJ2-5 few 15 TRBV11-2 TGTGCCAGCAGCCGCGGAGTTGTGGGGCAGGAGACCCAGTACTTC CASSRGVVGQETQYF
NA TRBJ1-1 many 13 TRBV29-1 TGCAGCGTTGGAAGCTCGTCCAACACTGAAGCTTTCTTT CSVGSSSNTEAFF
NA TRBJ1-1 NA 15 TRBV9 TGTGCCAGCAGCGTAGGGGTGGGGGTGAACACTGAAGCTTTCTTT CASSVGVGVNTEAFF
NA TRBJ1-6 NA 13 TRBV25-1 TGTGCCAGCAGTGATTTTGGGGATTCACCCCTCCACTTT CASSDFGDSPLHF
NA TRBJ2-5 NA 12 TRBV6-1 TGTGCCAGCAGGCCGGATTGGGAGACCCAGTACTTC CASRPDWETQYF
NA TRBJ2-5 NA 14 TRBV6-1 TGTGCCAGCAGTGAAGCGCCGGACGTAAAGACCCAGTACTTC CASSEAPDVKTQYF
NA TRBJ1-6 many 14 TRBV13 TGTGCCAGCAGCGGCCCAGGGATTAGTTCACCCCTCCACTTT CASSGPGISSPLHF
TRBD1 TRBJ1-1 many 15 TRBV6-5 TGTGCCAGCAGTTCCGGATACAGGGGGAACACTGAAGCTTTCTTT CASSSGYRGNTEAFF
NA TRBJ2-2 NA 16 TRBV24-1 TGTGCCACCAGTGAAACACGATCCGCGAACACCAGGGAGCTGTTTTTT CATSETRSANTRELFF
NA TRBJ1-6 NA 14 TRBV2 TGTGCCAGCAGTGCAGATGGGGCTGGGTCACCCCTCCACTTT CASSADGAGSPLHF
NA TRBJ1-2 once 14 TRBV20-1 TGCAGTGCTAGAGATGGGGACATCTTCTATGGCTACACCTTC CSARDGDIFYGYTF
NA TRBJ1-2 few 14 TRBV5-5 TGTGCCAGCAGCTTGGAGTTGAAAATGGGTGGCTACACCTTC CASSLELKMGGYTF
NA TRBJ1-2 many 14 TRBV12-5 TGTGCTAGTGGTTTGTCAGGTGTCCCCTATGGCTACACCTTC CASGLSGVPYGYTF
NA TRBJ1-2 NA 13 TRBV20-1 TGCAGTGCTAGAGATCTCAGTAACTATGGCTACACCTTC CSARDLSNYGYTF
NA TRBJ1-1 once 13 TRBV19 TGTGCCAGTAAGGTCTTAATGAACACTGAAGCTTTCTTT CASKVLMNTEAFF
TRBD1 TRBJ2-5 NA 16 TRBV19 TGTGCCAGTAGTATATGGCCCCTCGGGACAGCAGAGACCCAGTACTTC CASSIWPLGTAETQYF